This passage covers 14 T cell receptor beta chains from one sample sequenced in a study of blood T cell repertoires in COVID-19. Libraries were prepared by immunoSEQ multiplex PCR; TCRdb keeps only in-frame clonotypes and omits some of them. The data contain roughly 300,000 clones, around 82% of them seen just once; the ten biggest clones take up roughly 10%. The material sequenced was peripheral blood. The source of these receptors is a woman in her forties or fifties who had recovered from COVID-19.

The J gene is TRBJ1-2, the V gene TRBV2, with a tentative D call TRBD1 (5 bases). V dropped 3 bases and J dropped 4 bases, with 12 bases sitting between them. Germline V CDR1 and CDR2: SNHLY, FYNNEI. CDR3 length: 14 residues. In DNA form, the CDR3 reads TGTGCCAGCAGTGAGCAGGGCTCGGGCTATGGCTACACCTTC. Translation: CASSEQGSGYGYTF. The variable domain in full, completed from reference TRBV2 and TRBJ1-2, reads EPEVTQTPSHQVTQMGQEVILRCVPISNHLYFYWYRQILGQKVEFLVSFYNNEISEKSEIFDDQFSVERPDGSNFTLKIRSTKLEDSAMYFCASSEQGSGYGYTFGSGTRLTVV.

This clone was recorded a few times. This chain's CDR3 is CASSLVGQGGNEQFF. The CDR3 DNA reads as TGTGCCAGCAGCTTAGTGGGACAGGGTGGCAATGAGCAGTTCTTC. The chain has TRBV7-9 and TRBJ2-1; 9 nucleotides line up with TRBD1. CDR1 is SEHNR, CDR2 FQNEAQ, per germline (reference sequence). The CDR3 is 15 residues long. Trimming removed 1 base from V and 6 bases from J; junction bases left unmatched: 4.

V is TRBV9 and J is TRBJ1-1; 8 nucleotides line up with TRBD1. The CDR3 length is 14 residues. V lost 3 bases and J lost 4; bases outside the gene matches: 5. Germline values: CDR1 SGDLS, CDR2 YYNGEE. In DNA form, the CDR3 reads TGTGCCAGCAGCGCGGCAGGGGGCGTCACTGAAGCTTTCTTT. Its translation: CASSAAGGVTEAFF.

The chain employs TRBV7-6 and TRBJ1-5; D is uncertain. The CDR3 has 14 amino acids. Germline loops: CDR1 SGHVS, CDR2 FNYEAQ. The V and J ends lost 1 base and 0 bases respectively, with 4 bases between them. The CDR3 loop is CASSLGHSNQPQHF. CDR3 DNA: TGTGCCAGCAGCTTAGGGCATAGCAATCAGCCCCAGCATTTT. Full variable domain (outside the CDR3, taken from reference TRBV7-6 and TRBJ1-5): GAGVSQSPRYKVTKRGQDVALRCDPISGHVSLYWYRQALGQGPEFLTYFNYEAQQDKSGLPNDRFSAERPEGSISTLTIQRTEQRDSAMYRCASSLGHSNQPQHFGDGTRLSIL.

This chain joins TRBV19 and TRBJ2-7, with 9 bases aligning to TRBD1. The CDR3 extends over 14 amino acids. J lost 6 bases, V lost 2 bases, and 5 bases had no gene match. Germline-derived CDR1 and CDR2 are LNHDA and SQIVND (reference sequence). The DNA of the CDR3 is TGTGCCAGTAGTATACCGGGACAGGGTTTCGAGCAGTACTTC. This translates into CASSIPGQGFEQYF.

CDR3 nucleotides: TGTGCCAGTAGTATATCCCGGTCATCCTTGCACGAAAAACTGTTTTTT. Its translation: CASSISRSSLHEKLFF. The chain couples TRBV19 to TRBJ1-4; no clear D. Germline V CDR1 and CDR2: LNHDA, SQIVND (reference sequence). This CDR3 has 16 residues. V dropped 2 bases and J dropped 8 bases, with 18 bases sitting between them.

The DNA for the CDR3 is TGTGCCAGTAGTATTAGGAAGGACAGTTTTCCCTACGAGCAGTACTTC. This sequence encodes CASSIRKDSFPYEQYF. This chain joins TRBV19 and TRBJ2-7; weak D call: TRBD1 (6 bases). Germline CDR1 LNHDA, CDR2 SQIVND (reference sequence). V shed 3 bases and J shed 2 bases, with 17 bases lying between them. CDR3 size: 16 residues.

The chain uses TRBV7-3 and TRBJ2-2; 7 bases match TRBD1. The trim removed 1 base at V and 0 bases at J, leaving 2 bases unmatched. The CDR3 loop spans 16 amino acids. CDR1 and CDR2 from the germline V gene are SGHTA and FQGTGA. CDR3 region: CASSLNTGANTGELFF. CDR3 bases: TGTGCCAGCAGCTTAAACACAGGGGCGAACACCGGGGAGCTGTTTTTT.

This clone was counted only a few times. The J gene is TRBJ1-2, the V gene TRBV19, with 9 bases fitting TRBD1. Germline loops: CDR1 LNHDA, CDR2 SQIVND (reference sequence). V shed 8 bases, J shed 8 bases, and the junction held 6 bases outside the gene matches. This CDR3 has 12 residues. CDR3 protein: CASVTGTGGYTF. CDR3 DNA sequence: TGTGCCAGTGTTACCGGGACAGGGGGCTACACCTTC.

The rearrangement uses TRBV16 and TRBJ2-7; 7 nucleotides agree with TRBD1. The CDR3 covers 14 residues. The J segment lost 3 bases and the V segment lost 4 bases, leaving 6 bases of the junction unmatched. Germline V gene data show CDR1 as KGHSY and CDR2 as FQNENV. CDR3 loop: CASSRSRQGYEQYF. The CDR3 region has the DNA TGTGCCAGCAGCCGCTCCCGACAGGGCTACGAGCAGTACTTC.

The rearrangement uses TRBV5-6 and TRBJ2-3; TRBD1 matches 7 bases. The CDR3 spans 17 residues. V shed 1 base, J shed 0 bases, and the junction held 8 bases outside the gene matches. CDR1 and CDR2 (germline): SGHDT, YYEEEE. CDR3 in amino acids: CASSLPPTGISTDTQYF. The CDR3 coding sequence is TGTGCCAGCAGCTTGCCTCCGACAGGGATAAGCACAGATACGCAGTATTTT. The whole variable domain, remainder taken from reference TRBV5-6 and TRBJ2-3, is DAGVTQSPTHLIKTRGQQVTLRCSPKSGHDTVSWYQQALGQGPQFIFQYYEEEERQRGNFPDRFSGHQFPNYSSELNVNALLLGDSALYLCASSLPPTGISTDTQYFGPGTRLTVL.

The rearrangement joins TRBV24-1 to TRBJ1-1; D may be TRBD1 (5 bases). V was shortened by 4 bases and J by 1 base, with 18 bases between the two germline ends. Looked up from germline, CDR1 is KGHDR and CDR2 is SFDVKD. The CDR3 sequence is 17 residues long. CDR3 residues: CATSESGAGQKNTEAFF. The CDR3 DNA sequence: TGTGCCACCAGTGAAAGTGGGGCAGGCCAGAAGAACACTGAAGCTTTCTTT.

The chain couples TRBV5-1 to TRBJ2-5; 11 bases agree with TRBD2. The V segment lost 0 bases and the J segment 5 bases; nucleotides outside the gene matches: 9. This CDR3 region has 17 residues. Per the germline V gene, CDR1 is SGHRS and CDR2 is YFSETQ. The CDR3 DNA reads as TGCGCCAGCAGCTTGGCCGCTAGCGGGGGGCGACGGGAGACCCAGTACTTC. Translation: CASSLAASGGRRETQYF.

The rearrangement links TRBV6-1 to TRBJ2-1, with 7 bases fitting TRBD2. CDR1 and CDR2 (germline): MNHNS, SASEGT. Trimming at V came to 4 bases and at J to 5 bases, leaving 14 bases not matched to a gene. The CDR3 length is 17 residues. DNA of the CDR3: TGTGCCAGCAGTGCCTCCCGTTCCCGAGCGGGGAACAATGAGCAGTTCTTC. Its protein is CASSASRSRAGNNEQFF.